This T cell receptor (beta chain) was obtained from a study of T-cell memory formation after mild COVID-19. Study-wide findings and caveats: Chiefly within CM and EM were the contracting CD4+ clones; CD8+ ones were within EMRA. Specificity for SARS-CoV-2 was not confirmed among the second-wave clones peaking on day 37.

Constant-segment-primed 5'RACE gave TCR alpha and TCR beta cDNA libraries with sample barcodes and UMIs. In TCRdb, the 5' RACE reads were re-called with MiXCR into one record per CDR3 protein. The sample shows 44,000 or so distinct CDR3 sequences, 8% to 10% of them seen only once. About this clonotype: Its antigen remains unidentified.

The TCR was taken from an adult woman who had mild COVID-19 (a few samples of this study predate the infection). Cell type and time point are not known. The specimen sequenced was PBMCs or a T cell subset sorted from them (not recorded which).

The CDR3 sequence is CASEGDEKLFF. In DNA, the CDR3 is TGTGCCTCCGAGGGGGATGAAAAACTGTTTTTT. The chain uses TRBV7-9 and TRBJ1-4; a possible D gene is TRBD1 (6 bases). CDR1 and CDR2 (germline): SEHNR, FQNEAQ (reference sequence). This CDR3 has 11 amino acids. V lost 11 bases and J lost 6, with 10 bases in between.